Listed below are T cell receptor beta chains from one sample, sequenced in a study of blood T cell repertoires in COVID-19. Sequencing used immunoSEQ multiplex PCR; TCRdb keeps in-frame clones, though not all of them. The sample contains 85,000 to 95,000 clones, approximately 91% of which appear only once. The sequenced material came from peripheral blood. These receptors were obtained from a man in his sixties with COVID-19, enrolled during active disease. CDR3s include the opening cysteine and the closing phenylalanine or tryptophan. D genes are given only for firm matches. Part of the rows lack a size; the others show once, few, many or a class for expanded clones.

clone size	V gene	J gene	D gene	CDR3 DNA	CDR3 protein
few	TRBV11-3	TRBJ2-2	TRBD2	TGTGCCAGCAGCTTAGAATCGGGACTAGCTGAGACCGGGGAGCTGTTTTTT	CASSLESGLAETGELFF
NA	TRBV3-1/TRBV3-2	TRBJ2-7	NA	TGTGCCAGCAGCCAAATGACTGAAGGCGAGCAGTACTTC	CASSQMTEGEQYF
NA	TRBV5-1	TRBJ1-1	NA	TGCGCCAGCAGCTTCGCAGGGCGAACTGAAGCTTTCTTT	CASSFAGRTEAFF
NA	TRBV19	TRBJ1-2	NA	TGTGCCAGTATCACCCCGGGCGGGACGTATGGCTACACCTTC	CASITPGGTYGYTF
NA	TRBV5-1	TRBJ2-2	TRBD2	TGCGCCAGCACACCAGGAGCGGGACCTGCCGGGGAGCTGTTTTTT	CASTPGAGPAGELFF
once	TRBV3-1/TRBV3-2	TRBJ1-2	TRBD1	TGTGCCAGCAGCCCCCGGGACAGGGGAGGCTACACCTTC	CASSPRDRGGYTF
few	TRBV19	TRBJ1-2	NA	TGTGCCAGTAGTATGGGCGTGACAATGGGCTACACCTTC	CASSMGVTMGYTF
once	TRBV3-1/TRBV3-2	TRBJ2-7	NA	TGTGCCAGCAGCCAAGACTTGGGGCGCCGAGGCGAGCAGTACTTC	CASSQDLGRRGEQYF
NA	TRBV3-1/TRBV3-2	TRBJ1-2	TRBD1	TGTGCCAGCAGCCAAATCGACAGGGCGTATGGCTACACCTTC	CASSQIDRAYGYTF
NA	TRBV24-1	TRBJ2-3	TRBD1	TGTGCCACCAGTGGACCCGGGACAGGGGGCACAGATACGCAGTATTTT	CATSGPGTGGTDTQYF
NA	TRBV14	TRBJ2-1	NA	TGTGCCAGCAGCCAAGCTGGCGACAGTGGGTGGGAGCAGTTCTTC	CASSQAGDSGWEQFF
NA	TRBV28	TRBJ1-1	NA	TGTGCCAGCAATTATAGGGACTTATTCACTGAAGCTTTCTTT	CASNYRDLFTEAFF
NA	TRBV20-1	TRBJ1-3	NA	TGCAGTGCTAGTAGGGGCCTGAACTCTGGAAACACCATATATTTT	CSASRGLNSGNTIYF
NA	TRBV5-1	TRBJ2-5	NA	TGCGCCAGCAGCTTATCGGCCCCACAGGAGACCCAGTACTTC	CASSLSAPQETQYF
NA	TRBV9	TRBJ1-4	NA	TGTGCCAGCAGCGTAGGGGACTCTAATGAAAAACTGTTTTTT	CASSVGDSNEKLFF
NA	TRBV9	TRBJ2-7	TRBD1	TGTGCCAGCAGCACCTCCGGGACAGGGGCGATCTACGAGCAGTACTTC	CASSTSGTGAIYEQYF
NA	TRBV28	TRBJ1-2	NA	TGTGCCAGCAGCCCACCTGGCGGGGAGAGGTGGTATGGCTACACCTTC	CASSPPGGERWYGYTF
NA	TRBV6-2/TRBV6-3	TRBJ2-2	NA	TGTGCCAGCAGTTACTCGACATTGAACACCGGGGAGCTGTTTTTT	CASSYSTLNTGELFF
NA	TRBV6-5	TRBJ1-2	NA	TGTGCCAGCAGTCCTAGGACAGACCTCTATGGCTACACCTTC	CASSPRTDLYGYTF
NA	TRBV2	TRBJ2-5	NA	TGTGCCAGCAGTTGGAGCTTCCCGTACTTC	CASSWSFPYF
NA	TRBV12-3/TRBV12-4	TRBJ2-7	NA	TGTGCCAGCACCCGCCGAGGCTACGAGCAGTACTTC	CASTRRGYEQYF
once	TRBV6-5	TRBJ2-7	NA	TGTGCCAGCAACCGAGGTGGGAGTTTCTCCTACGAGCAGTACTTC	CASNRGGSFSYEQYF
NA	TRBV11-2	TRBJ2-5	NA	TGTGCCAGCAGCATAAGACCAGGGATTGGGGAGACCCAGTACTTC	CASSIRPGIGETQYF
NA	TRBV2	TRBJ1-1	NA	TGTGCCAGCAGTGAAGGCCCCACCCGGGGGGCTTTCTTT	CASSEGPTRGAFF
NA	TRBV28	TRBJ2-2	TRBD1	TGTGCCAGCAGTTTAGAGGGGGCCACCGGGGAGCTGTTTTTT	CASSLEGATGELFF
NA	TRBV7-9	TRBJ1-1	TRBD1	TGTGCCAGCAGCTTGGGACAGGGAAACACTGAAGCTTTCTTT	CASSLGQGNTEAFF
NA	TRBV7-6	TRBJ2-3	TRBD2	TGTGCCAGCACGACTAGCGGGAACACAGATACGCAGTATTTT	CASTTSGNTDTQYF
NA	TRBV5-1	TRBJ2-3	NA	TGCGCCAGCAGCTCCGGAGGTGGGATTGACACAGATACGCAGTATTTT	CASSSGGGIDTDTQYF
NA	TRBV27	TRBJ1-6	NA	TGTGCCAGCAGTCTAGAAGGGACCTCAGGGACTTCATCCCTCCACTTT	CASSLEGTSGTSSLHF
NA	TRBV7-9	TRBJ2-7	NA	TGTGCCAGCAGCTTAGACAGCCGGCCTTCCTACGAGCAGTACTTC	CASSLDSRPSYEQYF
NA	TRBV27	TRBJ1-2	NA	TGTGCCAGCAGGGAAACAGGGAAGGGTAACTATGGCTACACCTTC	CASRETGKGNYGYTF
NA	TRBV7-2	TRBJ2-3	TRBD2	TGTGCCAGCAGCTTTGGGAGGGCCCCAGATACGCAGTATTTT	CASSFGRAPDTQYF
NA	TRBV4-3	TRBJ1-1	NA	TGCGCCAGCAGCCAAGGCCCTCAGGGTTATACTGAAGCTTTCTTT	CASSQGPQGYTEAFF
NA	TRBV3-1/TRBV3-2	TRBJ2-1	NA	TGTGCCAGCAGCCAATACGGACTAACCTACAATGAGCAGTTCTTC	CASSQYGLTYNEQFF
NA	TRBV5-1	TRBJ1-6	NA	TGCGCCAGCAGCTTGACTCTCCCCGGTTCACCCCTCCACTTT	CASSLTLPGSPLHF
NA	TRBV6-5	TRBJ1-1	NA	TGTGCCAGCAATCAAGTTAGGGGCACTGAAGCTTTCTTT	CASNQVRGTEAFF
NA	TRBV27	TRBJ2-4	NA	TGTGCCAGCAGTTTATCGAGGGAATTCGCCAAAAACATTCAGTACTTC	CASSLSREFAKNIQYF
NA	TRBV15	TRBJ2-1	NA	TGTGCCACCAATACGAACCGGGGGTCATACAATGAGCAGTTCTTC	CATNTNRGSYNEQFF
NA	TRBV30	TRBJ2-7	NA	TGTGCCTGGAGTGTGCAGGCGGGGAACTACGAGCAGTACTTC	CAWSVQAGNYEQYF
NA	TRBV18	TRBJ2-1	TRBD1	TGTGCCAGCTCAGCCGGGACAGCCTCCTACAATGAGCAGTTCTTC	CASSAGTASYNEQFF
NA	TRBV28	TRBJ2-7	NA	TGTGCCAGCAGTTTATACAGGGTCTACGAGCAGTACTTC	CASSLYRVYEQYF
NA	TRBV5-5	TRBJ1-2	TRBD1	TGTGCCAGCAGCTTGGCGGTGGGTCCGGGGACAGGGGGCGGCTACACCTTC	CASSLAVGPGTGGGYTF
NA	TRBV29-1	TRBJ2-5	TRBD1	TGCAGCGCCGGACAGGGGGAAGAGACCCAGTACTTC	CSAGQGEETQYF
NA	TRBV6-2/TRBV6-3	TRBJ2-7	NA	TGTGCCAGCAGTTACGCCCAGTACGAGCAGTACTTC	CASSYAQYEQYF
NA	TRBV30	TRBJ1-1	TRBD1	TGTGCCTGGAGGGGGCCCCCGACAGGGGTGAACACTGAAGCTTTCTTT	CAWRGPPTGVNTEAFF
NA	TRBV2	TRBJ2-1	TRBD1	TGTGCCAGCAGTGACGCGACAGGGGAGCGCGAGCAGTTCTTC	CASSDATGEREQFF
NA	TRBV27	TRBJ2-2	NA	TGTGCCAGCAGTTTTGATAGGGACAAGTCGAACACCGGGGAGCTGTTTTTT	CASSFDRDKSNTGELFF
NA	TRBV28	TRBJ1-2	TRBD1	TGTGCCAGCAGTTTAGAAGGACAGGGAGGGTTCTATGGCTACACCTTC	CASSLEGQGGFYGYTF
NA	TRBV3-1/TRBV3-2	TRBJ2-1	NA	TGTGCCAGCAGCCAAATTGGCGGCAGCTCCTACAATGAGCAGTTCTTC	CASSQIGGSSYNEQFF
NA	TRBV3-1/TRBV3-2	TRBJ2-7	TRBD1	TGTGCCAGCAGCCGAGCCGGGACAGCCTTGGAACGCGAGCAGTACTTC	CASSRAGTALEREQYF
NA	TRBV19	TRBJ2-4	TRBD1	TGTGCCAGTAGTACTTGGACAGGGATCGCCAAAAACATTCAGTACTTC	CASSTWTGIAKNIQYF
NA	TRBV7-9	TRBJ2-5	NA	TGTGCCAGCAGCTATCGGGAGACCCAGTACTTC	CASSYRETQYF
NA	TRBV30	TRBJ2-1	TRBD2	TGTGCCTACCAGACTAGCGGGTTATACAATGAGCAGTTCTTC	CAYQTSGLYNEQFF
once	TRBV11-2	TRBJ1-2	NA	TGTGCCAGCAGCTTAGGACCAGAAGGAGGAGGCTACACCTTC	CASSLGPEGGGYTF
many	TRBV7-2	TRBJ2-1	NA	TGTGCCAGCAGCTCTAATAGCCTTAATGAGCAGTTCTTC	CASSSNSLNEQFF
NA	TRBV7-3	TRBJ1-1	NA	TGTGCCAGCAGCCCCCCAGGGCAGGGGGAAGCTTTCTTT	CASSPPGQGEAFF
NA	TRBV3-1/TRBV3-2	TRBJ2-5	TRBD1	TGTGCCAGCAGGGTGACAGGGCGAGAGACCCAGTACTTC	CASRVTGRETQYF